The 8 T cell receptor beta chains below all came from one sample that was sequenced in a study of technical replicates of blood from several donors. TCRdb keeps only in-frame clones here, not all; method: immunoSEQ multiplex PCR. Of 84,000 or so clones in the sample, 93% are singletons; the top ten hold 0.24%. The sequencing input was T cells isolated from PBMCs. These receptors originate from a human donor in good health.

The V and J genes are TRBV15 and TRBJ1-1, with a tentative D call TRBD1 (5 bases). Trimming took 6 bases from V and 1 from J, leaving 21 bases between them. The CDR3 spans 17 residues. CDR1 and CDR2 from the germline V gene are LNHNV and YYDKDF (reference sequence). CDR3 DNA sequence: TGTGCCACCAGGGCTGCTCAATGGAGGGGTCGGAACACTGAAGCTTTCTTT. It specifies CATRAAQWRGRNTEAFF.

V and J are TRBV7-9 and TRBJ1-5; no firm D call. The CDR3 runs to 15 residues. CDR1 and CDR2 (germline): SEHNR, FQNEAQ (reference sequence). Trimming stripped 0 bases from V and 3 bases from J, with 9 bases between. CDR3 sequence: CASSLAMTPNQPQHF. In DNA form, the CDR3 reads TGTGCCAGCAGCTTAGCCATGACACCCAATCAGCCCCAGCATTTT. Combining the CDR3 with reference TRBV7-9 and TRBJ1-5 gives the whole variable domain DTGVSQNPRHKITKRGQNVTFRCDPISEHNRLYWYRQTLGQGPEFLTYFQNEAQLEKSRLLSDRFSAERPKGSFSTLEIQRTEQGDSAMYLCASSLAMTPNQPQHFGDGTRLSIL.

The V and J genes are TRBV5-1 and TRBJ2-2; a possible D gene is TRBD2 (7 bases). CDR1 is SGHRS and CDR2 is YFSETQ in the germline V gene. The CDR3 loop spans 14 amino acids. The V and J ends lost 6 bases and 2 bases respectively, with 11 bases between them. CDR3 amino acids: CASKAGANTGELFF. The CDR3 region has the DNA TGCGCCAGCAAGGCGGGGGCAAACACCGGGGAGCTGTTTTTT. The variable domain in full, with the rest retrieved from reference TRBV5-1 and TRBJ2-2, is KAGVTQTPRYLIKTRGQQVTLSCSPISGHRSVSWYQQTPGQGLQFLFEYFSETQRNKGNFPGRFSGRQFSNSRSEMNVSTLELGDSALYLCASKAGANTGELFFGEGSRLTVL.

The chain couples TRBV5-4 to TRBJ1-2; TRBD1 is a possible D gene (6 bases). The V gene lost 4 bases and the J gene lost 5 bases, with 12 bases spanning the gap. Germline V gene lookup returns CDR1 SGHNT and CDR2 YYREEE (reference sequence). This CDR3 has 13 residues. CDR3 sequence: CASSDGRGYGYTF. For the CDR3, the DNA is TGTGCCAGCAGCGACGGAAGGGGGTATGGCTACACCTTC.

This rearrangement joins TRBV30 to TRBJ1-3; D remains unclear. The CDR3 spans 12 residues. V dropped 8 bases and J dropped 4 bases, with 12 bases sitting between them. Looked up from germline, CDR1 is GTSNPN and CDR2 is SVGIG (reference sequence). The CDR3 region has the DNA TGTGCCGGTGGGCCCGACGGAAACACCATATATTTT. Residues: CAGGPDGNTIYF.

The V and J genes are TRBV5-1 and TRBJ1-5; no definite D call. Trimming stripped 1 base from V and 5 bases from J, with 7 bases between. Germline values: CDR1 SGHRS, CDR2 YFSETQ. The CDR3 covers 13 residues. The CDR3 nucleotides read TGCGCCAGCAGCTTGCTGGGCTATCAGCCCCAGCATTTT. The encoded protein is CASSLLGYQPQHF.

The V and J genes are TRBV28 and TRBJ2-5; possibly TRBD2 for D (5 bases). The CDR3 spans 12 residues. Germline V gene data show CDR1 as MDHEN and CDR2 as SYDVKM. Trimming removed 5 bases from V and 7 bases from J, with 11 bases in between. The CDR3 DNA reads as TGTGCCAGCAGTACGGGGTTCGGGACCCAGTACTTC. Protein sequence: CASSTGFGTQYF.

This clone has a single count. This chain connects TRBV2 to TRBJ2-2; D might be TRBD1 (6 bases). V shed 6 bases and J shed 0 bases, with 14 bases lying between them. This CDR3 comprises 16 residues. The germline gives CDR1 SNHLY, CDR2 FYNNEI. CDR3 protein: CASSAQGDANTGELFF. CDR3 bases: TGTGCCAGCAGCGCACAGGGTGACGCGAACACCGGGGAGCTGTTTTTT.